This paragraph reports one TCR beta chain. The CDR3 runs to 18 residues. V was cut by 2 bases and J by 0 bases, with 20 bases left in between. Germline loops: CDR1 LGHDT, CDR2 YNNKEL (reference sequence). The data derive from a study of blood T cell repertoires in COVID-19. For the study at large: T cells, B-cell-depleted T cells, or PBMCs provided the cDNA or gDNA that served as material.

Authors' analysis steps: Reference gene primer amplification in the assay estimated nucleated cell counts. Some clones are missing from TCRdb's copy, which holds only in-frame ones; the method was immunoSEQ multiplex PCR. The DNA was the basis for D and trimming; V, J and clone size are from that table. The sample lists over 200,000 clones, 83% occurring once. This clonotype was sampled from a woman under 40 with COVID-19, enrolled during active disease. Sequences were obtained from peripheral blood. The chain carries TRBV3-1 (or the pseudogene TRBV3-2) and TRBJ2-7; maybe TRBD2 (5 bases). CDR3 sequence (DNA): TGTGCCAGCAGCCAAAAAATTCGAGCTAGCCCTACCTCCTACGAGCAGTACTTC. Residues: CASSQKIRASPTSYEQYF.